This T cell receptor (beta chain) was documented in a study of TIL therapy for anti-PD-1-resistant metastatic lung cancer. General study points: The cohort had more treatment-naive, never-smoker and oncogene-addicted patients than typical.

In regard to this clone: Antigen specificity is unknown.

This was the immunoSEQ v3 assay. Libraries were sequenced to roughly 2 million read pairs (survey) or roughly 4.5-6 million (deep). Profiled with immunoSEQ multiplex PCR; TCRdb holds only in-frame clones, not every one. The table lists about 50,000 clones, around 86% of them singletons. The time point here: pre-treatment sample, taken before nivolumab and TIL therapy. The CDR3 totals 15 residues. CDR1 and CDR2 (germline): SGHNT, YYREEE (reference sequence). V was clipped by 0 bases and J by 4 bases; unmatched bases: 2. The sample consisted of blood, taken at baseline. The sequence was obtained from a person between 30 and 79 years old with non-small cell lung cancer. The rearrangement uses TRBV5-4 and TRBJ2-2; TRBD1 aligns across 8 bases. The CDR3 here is CASSLGQGSTGELFF. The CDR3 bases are TGTGCCAGCAGCTTGGGACAGGGGAGCACCGGGGAGCTGTTTTTT.